This TCR beta chain was documented in a study of T cell responses to AZD1222 COVID-19 vaccine. Details on this clone: What it binds is not known.

Pooling was applied to second doses at about 4 or about 12 weeks. Assay: immunoSEQ multiplex PCR; the TCRdb copy retains only in-frame clones and omits some. The sample has over 70,000 clones; approximately 90% are singletons. The study, taken as a whole, reports: Clonal diversity may have been underestimated, and the donors were mostly white British, with more females than males. Every sample of the repertoires postdated the peak T cell response. Baseline seropositives among AZD1222 recipients totaled only five or six.

Specimen: peripheral blood, collected 28 days after the second AZD1222 dose. The clonotype was recovered from an adult who received the AZD1222 COVID-19 vaccine.

The CDR3 spells CASSVDNSGPGADTQYF. The CDR3 DNA reads as TGTGCCAGCAGCGTAGACAACTCGGGCCCGGGGGCAGATACGCAGTATTTT. The V and J genes are TRBV9 and TRBJ2-3; possibly TRBD2 for D (6 bases). The CDR3 consists of 17 residues. In germline, CDR1 is SGDLS, CDR2 YYNGEE. V was clipped by 0 bases and J by 4 bases, with 18 bases between them.